This TCR beta chain was recorded in a study of graft-versus-host responses after intestinal transplantation. Study-level background: Those transplanted obtained multivisceral, liver-intestinal, or isolated intestinal grafts. Study-wide results and caveats: Early declines in HvG clones that occurred post-transplant were associated with peak circulating GvH clone levels. Where graft-donor T cell macrochimerism was present, patients had high graft-versus-host to host-versus-graft clonal ratios in allografts. The authors found GvH clones in recipient marrow, some appearing first in ileum or blood.

In this sample, this clone turned up a few times. The CDR3 has 16 amino acids. Trimming shortened V by 1 base and J by 2 bases, and 13 bases separated the two germline ends. CDR1 and CDR2 (germline): SGHVS, FNYEAQ. Clones were sequenced by immunoSEQ multiplex PCR, and TCRdb holds only the in-frame ones, with some missing. The profile shows 8,000 to 9,000 clones, 30% of them singletons. This clonotype was sampled from a human patient who received an intestinal transplant. This chain connects TRBV7-6 to TRBJ2-3; D might be TRBD1 (5 bases). Sequenced material: alloreactive CD4+ T cells from a mixed lymphocyte reaction culture, taken before intestinal transplant. Stated subset: CFSE-low proliferating T cells sorted from roughly six-day pre-transplant mixed lymphocyte reaction (GvH or HvG direction). CDR3 bases: TGTGCCAGCAGCTTAGAGGGCAGGGTTCCCACAGATACGCAGTATTTT. It is translated as CASSLEGRVPTDTQYF.